The 19 T cell receptor beta chains below come from one sample, sequenced in a study of T cells in Graves' hyperthyroidism and ophthalmopathy. Researchers took RNA transcripts and amplified the TCR beta CDR3 regions from them. HTBI primers drove first-round RT-PCR of the TCR CDR3. TCRdb reprocessed the multiplex PCR reads via MiXCR and lists one record per CDR3 protein. The sample lists about 300,000 distinct CDR3 sequences; 12% to 15% were seen once. The sequenced sample consisted of blood. The source of these receptors is a woman aged 40-49 years with Graves' hyperthyroidism.

With respect to this clonotype: This may come from a read error, since a much larger clone is one base off. The genes are TRBV5-6 and TRBJ2-7; D is tentatively TRBD1 or TRBD2 (5 bases each). This CDR3 is built from 13 residues. Germline V gene lookup returns CDR1 SGHDT and CDR2 YYEEEE. The CDR3 DNA is TGTGCCAGCAGTACGGGACGGATCTACGAGCAGCACTTC. Translating it yields CASSTGRIYEQHF.

Comment on this clonotype: Mismatch with germline at one junction end may stem from a read error. The rearrangement links TRBV11-1 to TRBJ2-2; 9 positions match TRBD2. Germline V gives CDR1 SGHAT, CDR2 FQDESV (reference sequence). The CDR3 is 14 residues long. The CDR3: CASSLAGDTGELFF. The CDR3 DNA reads as TGTGCCAGCAGTTTAGCGGGGGACACCGGGGAGCTGTTTTTT.

The chain uses TRBV7-9 and TRBJ2-1, with a possible D match to TRBD2 (6 bases). The CDR3 spans 15 residues. The V and J ends lost 5 bases and 7 bases respectively, with 18 bases between them. CDR1 and CDR2 (germline): SEHNR, FQNEAQ (reference sequence). CDR3 nucleotides: TGTGCCAGCAGCCGAAGATCCGGGACTCAAAATGAGCAGTTCTTC. This encodes CASSRRSGTQNEQFF. Looking up the rest from reference TRBV7-9 and TRBJ2-1 gives the full variable domain: DTGVSQNPRHKITKRGQNVTFRCDPISEHNRLYWYRQTLGQGPEFLTYFQNEAQLEKSRLLSDRFSAERPKGSFSTLEIQRTEQGDSAMYLCASSRRSGTQNEQFFGPGTRLTVL.

This clonotype was picked up many times. The rearrangement links TRBV20-1 to TRBJ1-3, with a tentative D call TRBD1 (5 bases). The germline V gene encodes CDR1 DFQATT and CDR2 SNEGSKA (reference sequence). The V end was cut by 0 bases, the J end by 2 bases, with 14 bases between. This CDR3 has 16 amino acids. CDR3 sequence: CSARDGVGGAGNTIYF. Written as DNA, the CDR3 is TGCAGTGCTAGAGATGGTGTTGGGGGAGCTGGAAACACCATATATTTT.

This clonotype appeared many times. The chain uses TRBV3-1 and TRBJ2-2, with D tentatively TRBD2 (5 bases). V lost 8 bases to trimming and J lost 6 bases, with 13 bases between them. This CDR3 has 13 residues. CDR1 and CDR2 from the germline V gene are LGHDT and YNNKEL (reference sequence). Here the CDR3 DNA reads TGTGCCAGCTCTCTAGCTATGGCCGGGGAGCTGTTTTTT. Translating it yields CASSLAMAGELFF.

This clonotype was seen repeatedly, ten times or more. The V and J genes are TRBV2 and TRBJ1-1; possible D gene TRBD1, 5 bases. The CDR3 has 13 amino acids. The germline gives CDR1 SNHLY, CDR2 FYNNEI. V was clipped by 9 bases and J by 4 bases, with 15 bases between them. The CDR3 sequence is CASWRDGSTEAFF. In DNA form, the CDR3 reads TGTGCCAGTTGGAGGGACGGGTCCACTGAAGCTTTCTTT.

This clonotype was seen at least ten times. V usage is TRBV2 and J usage is TRBJ2-2; 7 bases are a match to TRBD1. The junction had 8 bases not matched to a gene; V was cut back by 6 bases and J by 4 bases. The CDR3 consists of 15 residues. Germline assignment: CDR1 SNHLY and CDR2 FYNNEI. This CDR3 reads CASREYYRGTGELFF. The CDR3 DNA follows: TGTGCCAGCAGGGAATATTACAGGGGCACCGGGGAGCTGTTTTTT.

This clonotype came up many times. The rearrangement links TRBV11-2 to TRBJ1-2; D not certain. This CDR3 is 13 amino acids long. V was clipped by 4 bases and J by 3 bases, with 9 bases between them. Germline assignment: CDR1 SGHAT and CDR2 FQNNGV. The CDR3 DNA is TGTGCCAGCAGCTCCCAGCTTTACTATGGCTACACCTTC. It codes for CASSSQLYYGYTF.

The chain is built from TRBV7-2 and TRBJ1-1; tentatively, D is TRBD1 (5 bases). Germline CDR1 is SGHTA and CDR2 is FQGNSA. This CDR3 is built from 14 residues. V lost 1 base and J lost 5, with 11 bases in between. The CDR3 DNA reads TGTGCCAGCAGCTTAGGAAGGGGCGCGACTGAAGCTTTCTTT. Its translation: CASSLGRGATEAFF.

The chain employs TRBV19 and TRBJ2-3, with TRBD1 matching over 7 bases. This CDR3 is built from 13 residues. Trimming removed 7 bases from V and 0 bases from J; junction bases left unmatched: 1. CDR1 LNHDA and CDR2 SQIVND come from the germline V gene (reference sequence). Written as DNA, the CDR3 is TGTGCCAGTAAACAGGGGAGCACAGATACGCAGTATTTT. This encodes CASKQGSTDTQYF. Drawing the rest from reference TRBV19 and TRBJ2-3, the complete variable domain is DGGITQSPKYLFRKEGQNVTLSCEQNLNHDAMYWYRQDPGQGLRLIYYSQIVNDFQKGDIAEGYSVSREKKESFPLTVTSAQKNPTAFYLCASKQGSTDTQYFGPGTRLTVL.

This clonotype has ten or more counts. The rearrangement links TRBV30 to TRBJ2-3; D is ambiguous. Germline V gives CDR1 GTSNPN, CDR2 SVGIG (reference sequence). The CDR3 length is 11 residues. V was clipped by 5 bases and J by 6 bases, with 9 bases between them. CDR3: CAWVQMDTQYF. The CDR3 DNA is TGTGCCTGGGTACAGATGGATACGCAGTATTTT.

This clonotype came up many times. This chain uses TRBV28 with TRBJ2-5; 7 bases agree with TRBD1. Germline CDR1 is MDHEN and CDR2 is SYDVKM. The CDR3 length is 15 residues. Trimming took 2 bases from V and 3 from J; bases not matched to a gene: 6. Written as DNA, the CDR3 is TGTGCCAGCAGTTTAAAGGGGGCTGGTAAAGAGACCCAGTACTTC. This translates into CASSLKGAGKETQYF.

At least ten counts were recorded for this clonotype. The gene calls are TRBV10-3 and TRBJ1-4; D is undetermined. Germline V gene sequence: CDR1 ENHRY, CDR2 SYGVKD. With 5 bases removed from V and 6 bases from J, the gap between germline ends came to 13 bases. This CDR3 is built from 14 residues. CDR3 protein: CAISSTHGYEKLFF. The CDR3 DNA sequence: TGTGCCATCAGTTCGACGCACGGGTATGAAAAACTGTTTTTT.

Ten or more counts support this clonotype. This chain uses TRBV6-1 with TRBJ2-6; no firm D call. CDR1 is MNHNS, CDR2 SASEGT, per germline. V lost 6 bases, J lost 2 bases, and 8 bases lay in between. This CDR3 has 14 amino acids. The CDR3 sequence: CASSTRAGANVLTF. In DNA form, the CDR3 reads TGTGCCAGCAGCACAAGGGCTGGGGCCAACGTCCTGACTTTC.

This clonotype was counted ten times or more. The chain uses TRBV7-6 and TRBJ2-7; tentative D call: TRBD2 (6 bases). The germline CDR1 and CDR2 sequences are SGHVS and FNYEAQ. The CDR3 covers 15 residues. Trimming pared 5 bases from V and 6 bases from J, leaving 20 bases between. The CDR3: CASSPLTSIRSEQYF. CDR3 bases: TGTGCCAGCAGCCCTCTGACTAGTATTCGGTCCGAGCAGTACTTC. Drawing the rest from reference TRBV7-6 and TRBJ2-7, the complete variable domain is GAGVSQSPRYKVTKRGQDVALRCDPISGHVSLYWYRQALGQGPEFLTYFNYEAQQDKSGLPNDRFSAERPEGSISTLTIQRTEQRDSAMYRCASSPLTSIRSEQYFGPGTRLTVT.

There are a few counts of this clonotype. The chain links TRBV18 to TRBJ1-6; D is possibly TRBD1 (6 bases). V lost 3 bases and J 8 bases, leaving 14 bases between the germline ends. Germline values: CDR1 KGHSH, CDR2 LQKENI. This CDR3 is built from 15 residues. DNA for the CDR3: TGTGCCAGCTCACCTCGGACAGTTGCGGATTCACCCCTCCACTTT. This sequence encodes CASSPRTVADSPLHF.

This clonotype was picked up many times. The chain employs TRBV20-1 and TRBJ2-1; D may correspond to TRBD1 or TRBD2 (5 bases each). CDR3 length: 15 amino acids. Trimming took off 1 base at V and 15 bases at J, with 25 bases between the two ends. CDR1 and CDR2 (germline): DFQATT, SNEGSKA (reference sequence). CDR3 sequence: CSARVRDQKLGFAFF. CDR3 in DNA: TGCAGTGCTAGAGTCCGGGACCAAAAGCTGGGTTTCGCGTTCTTC.

In its sample, this clonotype was seen a few times. The DNA for the CDR3 is TGTGCCAGCAGTGAAGGGACAGGGATCGGCTATGGCTACACCTTC. The encoded protein is CASSEGTGIGYGYTF. The rearrangement links TRBV2 to TRBJ1-2, with 8 bases matching TRBD1. The CDR3 is made up of 15 amino acids. Germline CDR1 and CDR2: SNHLY and FYNNEI. Unmatched junction bases numbered 5, after V lost 1 base and J lost 4 bases.

In its sample, this clonotype was seen many times. This chain links TRBV5-1 with TRBJ1-1; D remains ambiguous. CDR3 length: 15 amino acids. Germline V lookup: CDR1 SGHRS, CDR2 YFSETQ. V gave up 4 bases and J gave up 7 bases, with 20 bases separating them. The CDR3 DNA reads as TGCGCCAGCAGCCTACAATTAGACCATCGAGGTGAAGCTTTCTTT. Translation gives CASSLQLDHRGEAFF.